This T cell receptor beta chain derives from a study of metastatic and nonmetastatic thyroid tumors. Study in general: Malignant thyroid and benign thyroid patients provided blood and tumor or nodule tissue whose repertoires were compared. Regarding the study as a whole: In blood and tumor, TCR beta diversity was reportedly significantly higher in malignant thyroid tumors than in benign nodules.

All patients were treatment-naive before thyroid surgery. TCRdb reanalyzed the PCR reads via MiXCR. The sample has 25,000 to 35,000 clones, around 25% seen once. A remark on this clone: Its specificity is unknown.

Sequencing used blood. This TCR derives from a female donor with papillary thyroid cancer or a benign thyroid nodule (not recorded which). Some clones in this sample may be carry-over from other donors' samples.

Written as DNA, the CDR3 is TGCGCCAGCAGCTCCTTAGGGACAGGGGTTTTAGAGACCCAGTACTTC. It is translated as CASSSLGTGVLETQYF. V and J are TRBV5-1 and TRBJ2-5; 10 nucleotides align to TRBD1. The ends lost 3 bases at V and 4 bases at J; junction bases unmatched: 9. Per germline, CDR1 SGHRS and CDR2 YFSETQ. The CDR3 sequence is 16 residues long.